This T cell receptor beta chain was found in a study of shared clonotypes between healthy human individuals. Study results and caveats: The sampled material consisted only of blood, and tissue repertoires are likely to differ. The genetic and exposure-history diversity represented was limited by few donors.

Of note for this clone: Its antigen is unidentified.

Input per replicate PCR of unsorted PBMC was roughly 300 ng DNA, corresponding to 33,000 or so T cell genomes. Sequencing was performed with immunoSEQ multiplex PCR; in TCRdb, only in-frame clones are kept and a portion is missing. This sample carries about 480,000 clones, 60% to 85% of them seen once, and the ten largest clones take approximately 13%. The unsorted samples had tens of millions of PBMCs used for genomic DNA. The CDR3 length is 9 residues. The ends were cut back, 6 bases at V and 13 bases at J, with 8 bases in the middle. Germline V lookup: CDR1 LNHDA, CDR2 SQIVND (reference sequence).

The chain uses TRBV19 and TRBJ2-3, with no clear D. This TCR was sampled from a woman between 40 and 55 years old in good health. Some clones in this sample may be carry-over from other donors' samples. Source material: PBMCs. CDR3 loop: CASSPPKYF. The DNA for the CDR3 is TGTGCCAGTAGCCCCCCTAAGTATTTT.